Listed below are T cell receptor beta chains from one sample, sequenced in a study of cytomegalovirus exposure and HLA in healthy donors. TCRdb's table, derived via immunoSEQ multiplex PCR, lists solely in-frame clones and lacks some. The repertoire has about 130,000 clones, 50% to 75% of them found once; the top ten carry 2.4%. Input material: PBMCs. All receptors derive from a woman aged 40 to 55 in good health and CMV-seronegative. The CDR3 runs from the conserved cysteine through the conserved F or W. The D gene is left open where the match is weak. Size is omitted from some rows. Given values are once, few, many or a class for expanded clones.

clone size: few; V gene: TRBV4-3; D gene: TRBD2; J gene: TRBJ2-7; CDR3 protein: CASSQYGGMYEQYF; CDR3 DNA: TGCGCCAGCAGCCAATACGGGGGGATGTACGAGCAGTACTTC
clone size: few; V gene: TRBV6-1; D gene: -; J gene: TRBJ2-7; CDR3 protein: CASSEAGHLFYEQYF; CDR3 DNA: TGTGCCAGCAGTGAAGCGGGACATCTATTCTACGAGCAGTACTTC
clone size: few; V gene: TRBV4-1; D gene: -; J gene: TRBJ1-1; CDR3 protein: CASSQLNREQNTEAFF; CDR3 DNA: TGCGCCAGCAGCCAACTTAACAGGGAACAGAACACTGAAGCTTTCTTT
clone size: -; V gene: TRBV28; D gene: TRBD1; J gene: TRBJ1-5; CDR3 protein: CAGGGGAGQPQHF; CDR3 DNA: TGTGCCGGTGGAGGGGGCGCGGGTCAGCCCCAGCATTTT
clone size: -; V gene: TRBV6-5; D gene: -; J gene: TRBJ1-6; CDR3 protein: CASSSRGRNSPLHF; CDR3 DNA: TGTGCCAGCAGTTCAAGGGGTAGGAATTCACCCCTCCACTTT
clone size: few; V gene: TRBV28; D gene: TRBD1; J gene: TRBJ2-2; CDR3 protein: CASSGTGRENTGELFF; CDR3 DNA: TGTGCCAGCAGTGGGACAGGGCGGGAAAACACCGGGGAGCTGTTTTTT
clone size: few; V gene: TRBV7-9; D gene: TRBD2; J gene: TRBJ2-1; CDR3 protein: CASSLPSTSEDEQFF; CDR3 DNA: TGTGCCAGCAGCTTGCCGTCGACTAGCGAGGATGAGCAGTTCTTC
clone size: few; V gene: TRBV7-2; D gene: -; J gene: TRBJ1-2; CDR3 protein: CASSLEQVYGYTF; CDR3 DNA: TGTGCCAGCAGCTTAGAACAGGTCTATGGCTACACCTTC
clone size: once; V gene: TRBV7-9; D gene: -; J gene: TRBJ1-4; CDR3 protein: CASSLRSGFLGSNEKLFF; CDR3 DNA: TGTGCCAGCAGCTTACGGTCGGGTTTTCTCGGAAGTAATGAAAAACTGTTTTTT
clone size: -; V gene: TRBV6-5; D gene: TRBD1; J gene: TRBJ2-3; CDR3 protein: CASRGTATDTQYF; CDR3 DNA: TGTGCCAGCCGTGGGACAGCCACAGATACGCAGTATTTT
clone size: -; V gene: TRBV4-2; D gene: TRBD1; J gene: TRBJ2-7; CDR3 protein: CASSQEGTGRGSSSYEQYF; CDR3 DNA: TGTGCCAGCAGCCAAGAGGGGACAGGTCGCGGATCAAGCTCCTACGAGCAGTACTTC
clone size: once; V gene: TRBV6-6; D gene: TRBD1; J gene: TRBJ1-2; CDR3 protein: CASSPQGAQPYGFTF; CDR3 DNA: TGTGCCAGCAGCCCCCAGGGGGCCCAACCTTATGGCTTTACCTTC
clone size: once; V gene: TRBV7-2; D gene: -; J gene: TRBJ1-2; CDR3 protein: CASSFPGLVGYTF; CDR3 DNA: TGTGCCAGCAGCTTCCCGGGGTTAGTAGGCTACACCTTC
clone size: once; V gene: TRBV19; D gene: -; J gene: TRBJ1-6; CDR3 protein: CASSPRPRSYNSPLHF; CDR3 DNA: TGTGCCAGTAGTCCTAGACCGAGGAGCTATAATTCACCCCTCCACTTT
clone size: -; V gene: TRBV5-1; D gene: TRBD2; J gene: TRBJ2-3; CDR3 protein: CASSEGLAGDTQYF; CDR3 DNA: TGCGCCAGCAGCGAGGGACTAGCGGGGGATACGCAGTATTTT
clone size: -; V gene: TRBV9; D gene: TRBD2; J gene: TRBJ2-3; CDR3 protein: CASSAGGGATDTQYF; CDR3 DNA: TGTGCCAGCAGCGCGGGCGGGGGGGCTACAGATACGCAGTATTTT
clone size: -; V gene: TRBV5-4; D gene: -; J gene: TRBJ2-2; CDR3 protein: CASRRGGPSNTGELFF; CDR3 DNA: TGTGCCAGCAGGCGCGGGGGCCCATCGAACACCGGGGAGCTGTTTTTT
clone size: -; V gene: TRBV7-6; D gene: -; J gene: TRBJ1-1; CDR3 protein: CASSLNTGSSTEAFF; CDR3 DNA: TGTGCCAGCAGCTTGAACACAGGGTCGAGCACTGAAGCTTTCTTT
clone size: -; V gene: TRBV15; D gene: -; J gene: TRBJ1-1; CDR3 protein: CATSRGYEGLMNTEAFF; CDR3 DNA: TGTGCCACCAGCAGAGGGTATGAGGGCCTCATGAACACTGAAGCTTTCTTT
clone size: -; V gene: TRBV5-1; D gene: -; J gene: TRBJ1-1; CDR3 protein: CASSFAGGTEAFF; CDR3 DNA: TGCGCCAGCAGCTTTGCCGGGGGTACTGAAGCTTTCTTT
clone size: -; V gene: TRBV29-1; D gene: -; J gene: TRBJ2-1; CDR3 protein: CSVAGQGDYNEQFF; CDR3 DNA: TGCAGCGTTGCCGGGCAGGGCGACTACAATGAGCAGTTCTTC
clone size: -; V gene: TRBV6-1; D gene: TRBD1; J gene: TRBJ1-1; CDR3 protein: CASTGDRPLNTEAFF; CDR3 DNA: TGTGCCAGCACGGGGGACAGGCCCTTGAACACTGAAGCTTTCTTT
clone size: -; V gene: TRBV28; D gene: -; J gene: TRBJ1-3; CDR3 protein: CASVGYYTAGNTIYF; CDR3 DNA: TGTGCCTCAGTCGGTTACTATACGGCGGGAAACACCATATATTTT
clone size: -; V gene: TRBV4-2; D gene: -; J gene: TRBJ2-2; CDR3 protein: CASSVNVGGTGELFF; CDR3 DNA: TGTGCCAGCAGCGTGAATGTGGGAGGCACCGGGGAGCTGTTTTTT
clone size: -; V gene: TRBV30; D gene: -; J gene: TRBJ1-2; CDR3 protein: CAWGAASYGYTF; CDR3 DNA: TGTGCCTGGGGGGCGGCGAGCTATGGCTACACCTTC
clone size: -; V gene: TRBV7-2; D gene: TRBD1; J gene: TRBJ2-3; CDR3 protein: CASSPTGGGDTQYF; CDR3 DNA: TGTGCCAGCAGCCCGACAGGGGGCGGAGATACGCAGTATTTT
clone size: -; V gene: TRBV7-9; D gene: -; J gene: TRBJ1-2; CDR3 protein: CASSPPPPSRVYGYTF; CDR3 DNA: TGTGCCAGCAGCCCGCCGCCCCCCAGCAGGGTCTATGGCTACACCTTC
clone size: -; V gene: TRBV5-4; D gene: -; J gene: TRBJ1-3; CDR3 protein: CASSRGEGPENTIYF; CDR3 DNA: TGTGCCAGCAGCCGAGGCGAAGGTCCCGAAAACACCATATATTTT
clone size: -; V gene: TRBV6-6; D gene: -; J gene: TRBJ1-6; CDR3 protein: CASRQGDLPLHF; CDR3 DNA: TGTGCCAGCAGACAGGGAGATTTGCCCCTCCACTTT
clone size: -; V gene: TRBV5-1; D gene: TRBD1; J gene: TRBJ1-2; CDR3 protein: CASSWDGQAYGYTF; CDR3 DNA: TGCGCCAGCAGCTGGGACGGACAGGCCTATGGCTACACCTTC
clone size: -; V gene: TRBV7-2; D gene: -; J gene: TRBJ2-3; CDR3 protein: CASSHSVRYPTDTQYF; CDR3 DNA: TGTGCCAGCAGCCATTCTGTGCGCTATCCCACAGATACGCAGTATTTT
clone size: -; V gene: TRBV5-1; D gene: TRBD2; J gene: TRBJ2-5; CDR3 protein: CASSSSGTGLQTQYF; CDR3 DNA: TGCGCCAGCAGCTCAAGTGGTACGGGACTACAGACCCAGTACTTC
clone size: -; V gene: TRBV6-6; D gene: -; J gene: TRBJ1-2; CDR3 protein: CASSYLPSDGNYGYTF; CDR3 DNA: TGTGCCAGCAGTTACTTACCCTCTGACGGGAACTATGGCTACACCTTC
clone size: -; V gene: TRBV6-1; D gene: TRBD1; J gene: TRBJ2-3; CDR3 protein: CATSRQGQDTQYF; CDR3 DNA: TGTGCCACCTCGAGACAGGGCCAAGATACGCAGTATTTT
clone size: -; V gene: TRBV5-5; D gene: -; J gene: TRBJ1-3; CDR3 protein: CASSLDAGLAGNTIYF; CDR3 DNA: TGTGCCAGCAGCTTGGATGCAGGGTTGGCTGGAAACACCATATATTTT
clone size: once; V gene: TRBV5-1; D gene: -; J gene: TRBJ2-7; CDR3 protein: CASSLTGDHKSYEQYF; CDR3 DNA: TGCGCCAGCAGCTTGACGGGGGACCACAAGTCCTACGAGCAGTACTTC
clone size: -; V gene: TRBV7-6; D gene: -; J gene: TRBJ2-3; CDR3 protein: CASSSGADTQYF; CDR3 DNA: TGTGCCAGCAGCTCGGGGGCAGATACGCAGTATTTT
clone size: -; V gene: TRBV7-8; D gene: -; J gene: TRBJ1-3; CDR3 protein: CASSPGSWGPISGNTIYF; CDR3 DNA: TGTGCCAGCAGCCCTGGATCATGGGGCCCGATCTCTGGAAACACCATATATTTT
clone size: -; V gene: TRBV25-1; D gene: TRBD1; J gene: TRBJ2-7; CDR3 protein: CASSEGQGRGEQYF; CDR3 DNA: TGTGCCAGCAGTGAAGGACAGGGACGAGGGGAGCAGTACTTC
clone size: -; V gene: TRBV6-6; D gene: -; J gene: TRBJ2-5; CDR3 protein: CASSDVPTGQETQYF; CDR3 DNA: TGTGCCAGCAGTGACGTTCCAACAGGGCAAGAGACCCAGTACTTC
clone size: few; V gene: TRBV5-6; D gene: -; J gene: TRBJ1-4; CDR3 protein: CASSLKGVGEKLFF; CDR3 DNA: TGTGCCAGCAGCTTGAAAGGGGTTGGAGAAAAACTGTTTTTT
clone size: -; V gene: TRBV27; D gene: -; J gene: TRBJ2-2; CDR3 protein: CASSLSGSGDTGELFF; CDR3 DNA: TGTGCCAGCAGTCTCTCAGGGTCGGGGGACACCGGGGAGCTGTTTTTT
clone size: -; V gene: TRBV27; D gene: TRBD1; J gene: TRBJ2-3; CDR3 protein: CASSPALAGTGGTDTQYF; CDR3 DNA: TGTGCCAGCAGTCCCGCTTTAGCCGGGACAGGGGGCACAGATACGCAGTATTTT
clone size: few; V gene: TRBV5-1; D gene: -; J gene: TRBJ2-7; CDR3 protein: CASSYFKPGSYEQYF; CDR3 DNA: TGCGCCAGCAGCTATTTTAAACCGGGTTCCTACGAGCAGTACTTC
clone size: -; V gene: TRBV7-9; D gene: -; J gene: TRBJ1-6; CDR3 protein: CASSFDMINSPLHF; CDR3 DNA: TGTGCCAGCAGCTTTGACATGATCAATTCACCCCTCCACTTT
clone size: few; V gene: TRBV19; D gene: -; J gene: TRBJ2-2; CDR3 protein: CASSPVANTGELFF; CDR3 DNA: TGTGCCAGTTCCCCAGTCGCGAACACCGGGGAGCTGTTTTTT